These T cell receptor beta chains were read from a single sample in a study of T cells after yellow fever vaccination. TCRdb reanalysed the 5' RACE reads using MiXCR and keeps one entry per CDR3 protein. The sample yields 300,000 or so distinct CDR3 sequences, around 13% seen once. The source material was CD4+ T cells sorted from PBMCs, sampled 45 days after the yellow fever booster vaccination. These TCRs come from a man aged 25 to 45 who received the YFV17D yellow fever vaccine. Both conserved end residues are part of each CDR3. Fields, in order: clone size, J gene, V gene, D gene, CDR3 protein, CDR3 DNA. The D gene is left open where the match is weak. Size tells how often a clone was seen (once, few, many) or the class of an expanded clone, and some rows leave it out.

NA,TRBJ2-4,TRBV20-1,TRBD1,CSARGAGGAMNIQYF,TGCAGTGCTAGGGGGGCAGGGGGCGCGATGAACATTCAGTACTTC
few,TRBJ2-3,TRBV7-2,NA,CASRSEPGRSTDTQYF,TGTGCCAGCAGAAGTGAACCCGGGAGAAGCACAGATACGCAGTATTTT
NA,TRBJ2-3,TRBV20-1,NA,CSATDPLGSDTQYF,TGCAGTGCTACTGATCCCTTGGGTTCGGATACGCAGTATTTT
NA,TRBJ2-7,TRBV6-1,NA,CASRNGGLVYEQYF,TGTGCCAGCCGAAATGGCGGGTTGGTATACGAGCAGTACTTC
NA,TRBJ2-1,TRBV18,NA,CASSPQGEQFF,TGTGCCAGCTCACCACAAGGTGAGCAGTTCTTC
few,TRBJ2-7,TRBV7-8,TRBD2,CASSALAGALEQYF,TGTGCCAGCAGCGCACTAGCGGGAGCCCTCGAGCAGTACTTC
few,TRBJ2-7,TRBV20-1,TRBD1,CSARTGGGGTYEQYF,TGCAGTGCTAGAACAGGGGGCGGGGGAACCTACGAGCAGTACTTC
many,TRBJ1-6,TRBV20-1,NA,CSASWGINSPLHF,TGCAGTGCTAGTTGGGGGATTAATTCACCCCTCCACTTT
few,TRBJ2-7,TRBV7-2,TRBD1,CASSPQGGAYEQYF,TGTGCCAGCAGCCCCCAAGGGGGCGCCTACGAGCAGTACTTC
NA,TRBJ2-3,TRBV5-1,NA,CASSSGQLTDTQYF,TGCGCCAGCAGCTCCGGACAGCTCACAGATACGCAGTATTTT
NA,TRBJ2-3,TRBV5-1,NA,CASSLGGLRSTDTQYF,TGCGCCAGCAGCTTGGGGGGACTTCGTAGCACAGATACGCAGTATTTT
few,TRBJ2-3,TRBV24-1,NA,CATSEATGVGSTDTQYF,TGTGCCACCAGTGAAGCAACTGGGGTAGGGAGCACAGATACGCAGTATTTT
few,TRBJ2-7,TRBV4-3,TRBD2,CASSPGLAGSPYYEQYF,TGCGCCAGCAGCCCGGGACTAGCGGGGTCGCCTTACTACGAGCAGTACTTC
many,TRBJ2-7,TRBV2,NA,CASSVGSYEQYF,TGTGCCAGCAGTGTCGGCTCCTACGAGCAGTACTTC
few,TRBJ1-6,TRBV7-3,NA,CASSLLQGWNSPLHF,TGTGCCAGCAGCTTATTACAGGGTTGGAATTCACCCCTCCACTTT
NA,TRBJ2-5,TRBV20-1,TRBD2,CSATVGLAGKEETQYF,TGCAGTGCTACTGTGGGACTAGCGGGAAAAGAAGAGACCCAGTACTTC
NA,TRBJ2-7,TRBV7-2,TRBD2,CASSLVGGSGSRYEQYF,TGTGCCAGCAGCTTAGTTGGGGGTAGCGGGAGCAGGTACGAGCAGTACTTC
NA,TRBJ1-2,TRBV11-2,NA,CASSKQGSGYTF,TGTGCCAGCAGCAAACAGGGTTCCGGCTACACCTTC
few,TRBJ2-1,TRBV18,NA,CASSPSLNEQFF,TGTGCCAGCTCACCATCCCTCAATGAGCAGTTCTTC
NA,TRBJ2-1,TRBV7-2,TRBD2,CASREGLAGYNEQFF,TGTGCCAGCAGGGAGGGACTAGCGGGGTACAATGAGCAGTTCTTC
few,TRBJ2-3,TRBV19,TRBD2,CASSMGLAGGGDTQYF,TGTGCCAGTAGTATGGGACTAGCGGGAGGTGGAGATACGCAGTATTTT
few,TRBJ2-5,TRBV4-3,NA,CASSQGQLGSPAETQYF,TGCGCCAGCAGCCAAGGACAGTTAGGATCCCCGGCAGAGACCCAGTACTTC
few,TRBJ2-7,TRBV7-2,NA,CASSLGSHEQYF,TGTGCCAGCAGCTTAGGAAGCCACGAGCAGTACTTC
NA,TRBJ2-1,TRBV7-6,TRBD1,CASSLGTGALNEQFF,TGTGCCAGCAGCTTGGGGACAGGGGCCCTCAATGAGCAGTTCTTC
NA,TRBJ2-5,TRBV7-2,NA,CASSLGPREQETQYF,TGTGCCAGCAGCTTAGGGCCTCGGGAGCAAGAGACCCAGTACTTC
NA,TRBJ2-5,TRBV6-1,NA,CASSPGGRPGETQYF,TGTGCCAGCAGCCCCGGCGGACGTCCCGGAGAGACCCAGTACTTC
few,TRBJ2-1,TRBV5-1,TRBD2,CASSLGGSSGILTYNEQFF,TGCGCCAGCAGCTTGGGCGGATCTAGCGGGATATTAACCTACAATGAGCAGTTCTTC
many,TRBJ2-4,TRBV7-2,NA,CASSLDAIAKNIQYF,TGTGCCAGCAGCTTAGACGCGATAGCCAAAAACATTCAGTACTTC
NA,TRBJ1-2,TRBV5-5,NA,CASSWGPSDYYGYTF,TGTGCCAGCAGTTGGGGACCCTCCGATTACTATGGCTACACCTTC
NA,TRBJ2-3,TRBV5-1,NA,CASSGRGTLAGTASTDTQYF,TGCGCCAGCAGCGGCCGCGGTACCCTTGCCGGCACAGCTAGCACAGATACGCAGTATTTT
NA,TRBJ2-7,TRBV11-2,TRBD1,CASSARTPIRTGGTPYEQYF,TGTGCCAGCAGCGCCCGAACGCCGATTAGGACAGGGGGGACCCCCTACGAGCAGTACTTC
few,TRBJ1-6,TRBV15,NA,CATGVLQGHSPLHF,TGTGCCACCGGGGTGCTACAGGGACACTCACCCCTCCACTTT
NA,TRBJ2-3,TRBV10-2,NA,CASKYGQTTDTQYF,TGCGCCAGCAAGTATGGTCAGACCACAGATACGCAGTATTTT
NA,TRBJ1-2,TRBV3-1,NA,CASSQAGRGYTF,TGTGCCAGCAGCCAAGCAGGGAGAGGCTACACCTTC
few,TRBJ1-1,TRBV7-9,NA,CASSSSKGAPTEAFF,TGTGCCAGCAGCTCATCAAAAGGGGCTCCCACTGAAGCTTTCTTT
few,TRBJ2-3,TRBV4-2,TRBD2,CASSQDSAWASGRASTDTQYF,TGTGCCAGCAGCCAAGATAGCGCGTGGGCTAGCGGGAGGGCTAGCACAGATACGCAGTATTTT
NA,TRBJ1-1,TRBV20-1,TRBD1,CSAPKTGRYPLGTEAFF,TGCAGTGCTCCCAAGACAGGGCGCTACCCCCTGGGCACTGAAGCTTTCTTT
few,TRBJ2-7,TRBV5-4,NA,CASSLKDGNEQYF,TGTGCCAGCAGCTTGAAGGATGGAAACGAGCAGTACTTC
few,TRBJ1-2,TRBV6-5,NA,CASYVRVYYGYTF,TGTGCCAGCTACGTCAGGGTTTACTATGGCTACACCTTC
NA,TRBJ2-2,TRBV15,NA,CATSRDRWGLLNTGELFF,TGTGCCACCAGCAGAGATCGGTGGGGTTTACTGAACACCGGGGAGCTGTTTTTT
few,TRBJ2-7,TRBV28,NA,CASSSGTPGEQYF,TGTGCCAGCAGTTCCGGGACTCCAGGCGAGCAGTACTTC
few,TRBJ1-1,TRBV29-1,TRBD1,CSVGQGTEAFF,TGCAGCGTGGGACAGGGGACTGAAGCTTTCTTT
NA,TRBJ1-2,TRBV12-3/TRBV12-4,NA,CASSLFGQSYGYTF,TGTGCCAGCAGTTTATTCGGGCAGAGCTATGGCTACACCTTC
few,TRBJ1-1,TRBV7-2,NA,CASSLGGVMNTEAFF,TGTGCCAGCAGCTTGGGGGGCGTCATGAACACTGAAGCTTTCTTT